The table lists the clone carrying this TCR beta chain with a few counts. The entry originates in a study of T-cell reconstitution after alpha-beta-depleted transplantation in children. The CDR3 spans 15 residues. Trimming took 2 bases from V and 6 from J; bases not matched to a gene: 7. The germline CDR1 and CDR2 sequences are SGHVS and FQNEAQ. Unique molecular identifiers were used in preparing the TCRbeta library. MiXCR, run by TCRdb on the PCR reads, gives a single entry per CDR3 protein. The data hold some 110,000 distinct CDR3 sequences, with approximately 10% observed a single time. The V gene is TRBV7-8, the J gene TRBJ2-3; 8 nucleotides line up with TRBD2. Sequencing used PBMCs, obtained before TCRalphabeta/CD19-depleted stem cell transplant. The receptor was isolated from a boy aged 2 to 10 with acute lymphoblastic leukemia, due to receive a stem cell transplant. The CDR3, as DNA: TGTGCCAGCAGCTTAACAGGCGGGAGGTCGGATACGCAGTATTTT. Translated, it gives CASSLTGGRSDTQYF.